Listed below are T cell receptor beta chains from one sample, sequenced in a study of CD8 T cells in Susac syndrome. MiXCR, applied by TCRdb to the immunoSEQ multiplex PCR reads, yields one record per CDR3 protein. The sample has some 200,000 distinct CDR3 sequences; approximately 95% are singletons. Material: CD4+ T cells from PBMCs. These TCRs come from a human donor with multiple sclerosis. CDR3s include the opening cysteine and the closing phenylalanine or tryptophan. The order of the fields is V gene, J gene, D gene, clone size, CDR3 DNA, CDR3 protein. The D gene is left open where the match is weak. Size is omitted from some rows. Given values are once, few, many or a class for expanded clones.

TRBV6-5	TRBJ2-3	TRBD2	.	TGTGCCAGCAGCCCCTCACTAGCGAGGGATACGCAGTATTTT	CASSPSLARDTQYF
TRBV6-6	TRBJ2-5	TRBD1	once	TGTGCCAGCAGACAGGGGGGCGGGGAGACCCAGTACTTC	CASRQGGGETQYF
TRBV20-1	TRBJ2-1	.	.	TGCAGCCCACTCCGGGACCCGGGGGCGAATGAGCAGTTCTTC	CSPLRDPGANEQFF
TRBV19	TRBJ2-7	.	once	TGTGCCAGTAAGGCCGAAACCTACGAGCAGTACTTC	CASKAETYEQYF
TRBV30	TRBJ1-4	.	.	TGTGCCTGGAGAATGGACGTACCAAATGAAAAACTGTTTTTT	CAWRMDVPNEKLFF
TRBV12-3/TRBV12-4	TRBJ2-5	TRBD2	.	TGTGCCAGCAGTTTGGCTGGTAGCGGGGGGTACCAAGAGACCCAGTACTTC	CASSLAGSGGYQETQYF
TRBV12-3/TRBV12-4	TRBJ2-7	.	.	TGTGCCAGCAGTTTTCGGCCTCAGGGCGAGCAGTACTTC	CASSFRPQGEQYF
TRBV7-9	TRBJ2-1	.	.	TGTGCCAGCAGCCCCCGGCGGCCCACAAAAGGTAATGAGCAGTTCTTC	CASSPRRPTKGNEQFF
TRBV25-1	TRBJ1-4	TRBD1	.	TGTGCCAGCAGTCCTCGGACAGGGAGGGGTGAAAAACTGTTTTTT	CASSPRTGRGEKLFF
TRBV5-4	TRBJ1-2	TRBD1	.	TGTGCCAGCAGCTCGAAGGGACAGGGGAACTATGGCTACACCTTC	CASSSKGQGNYGYTF
TRBV2	TRBJ1-5	.	.	TGTGCCAGCAGGTGGGACAGCAATCAGCCCCAGCATTTT	CASRWDSNQPQHF
TRBV19	TRBJ2-7	.	.	TGTGCCAGTAGTATAACCCTCTCCTCCTACGAGCAGTACTTC	CASSITLSSYEQYF
TRBV20-1	TRBJ2-3	.	.	TGCAGTGCTAGAGAATCAAGTAATACGCAGTATTTT	CSARESSNTQYF
TRBV29-1	TRBJ1-2	TRBD1	.	TGCAGCGTGGCCCCCGGGACAGGGTATTCGGGCTACACCTTC	CSVAPGTGYSGYTF